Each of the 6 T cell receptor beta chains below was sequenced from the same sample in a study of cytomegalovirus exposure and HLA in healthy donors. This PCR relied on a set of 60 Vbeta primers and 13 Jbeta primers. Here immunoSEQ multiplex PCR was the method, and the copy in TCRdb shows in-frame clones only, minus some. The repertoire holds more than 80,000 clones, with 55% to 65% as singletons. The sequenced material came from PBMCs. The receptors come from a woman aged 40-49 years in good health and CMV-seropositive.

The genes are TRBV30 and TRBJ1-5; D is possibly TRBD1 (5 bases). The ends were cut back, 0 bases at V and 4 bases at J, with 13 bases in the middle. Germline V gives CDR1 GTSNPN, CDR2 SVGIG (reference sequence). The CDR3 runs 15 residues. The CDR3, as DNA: TGTGCCTGGAGTGTACATATGGGGGGTAATCAGCCCCAGCATTTT. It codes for CAWSVHMGGNQPQHF.

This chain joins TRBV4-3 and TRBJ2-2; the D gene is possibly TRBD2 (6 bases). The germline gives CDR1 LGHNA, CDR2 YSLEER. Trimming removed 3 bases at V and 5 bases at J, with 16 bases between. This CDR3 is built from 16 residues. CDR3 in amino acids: CASSHGSRGLTGELFF. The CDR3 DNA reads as TGCGCCAGCAGCCACGGGTCTCGGGGACTGACCGGGGAGCTGTTTTTT.

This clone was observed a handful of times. CDR3 DNA: TGCGCCAGCAGCCAAGTGCGTGGCAATCAGCCCCAGCATTTT. Translating it yields CASSQVRGNQPQHF. The chain is built from TRBV4-3 and TRBJ1-5; D remains unclear. The germline V gene has CDR1 LGHNA and CDR2 YSLEER. The CDR3 has 14 amino acids. V lost 1 base, J lost 2 bases, and 6 bases lay in between.

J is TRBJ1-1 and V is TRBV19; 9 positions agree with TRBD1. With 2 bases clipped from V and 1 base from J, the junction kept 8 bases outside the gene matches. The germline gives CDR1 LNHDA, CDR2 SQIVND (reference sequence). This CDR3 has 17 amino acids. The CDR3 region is CASSIIRDRATNTEAFF. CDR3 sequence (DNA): TGTGCCAGTAGTATAATTCGGGACAGGGCCACGAACACTGAAGCTTTCTTT.

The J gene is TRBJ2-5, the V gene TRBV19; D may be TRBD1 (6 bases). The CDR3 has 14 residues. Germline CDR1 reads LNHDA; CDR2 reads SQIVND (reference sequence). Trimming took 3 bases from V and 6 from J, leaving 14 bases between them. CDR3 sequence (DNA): TGTGCCAGTAGTATGTGGGGGCAGGGCCAGACCCAGTACTTC. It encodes CASSMWGQGQTQYF.

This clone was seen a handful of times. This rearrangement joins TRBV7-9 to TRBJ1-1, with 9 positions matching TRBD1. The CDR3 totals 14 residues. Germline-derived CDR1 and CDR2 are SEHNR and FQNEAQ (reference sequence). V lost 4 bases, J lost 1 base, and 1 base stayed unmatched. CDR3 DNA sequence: TGTGCCAGCAGCTCGGGACAGGGGAACACTGAAGCTTTCTTT. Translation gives CASSSGQGNTEAFF.